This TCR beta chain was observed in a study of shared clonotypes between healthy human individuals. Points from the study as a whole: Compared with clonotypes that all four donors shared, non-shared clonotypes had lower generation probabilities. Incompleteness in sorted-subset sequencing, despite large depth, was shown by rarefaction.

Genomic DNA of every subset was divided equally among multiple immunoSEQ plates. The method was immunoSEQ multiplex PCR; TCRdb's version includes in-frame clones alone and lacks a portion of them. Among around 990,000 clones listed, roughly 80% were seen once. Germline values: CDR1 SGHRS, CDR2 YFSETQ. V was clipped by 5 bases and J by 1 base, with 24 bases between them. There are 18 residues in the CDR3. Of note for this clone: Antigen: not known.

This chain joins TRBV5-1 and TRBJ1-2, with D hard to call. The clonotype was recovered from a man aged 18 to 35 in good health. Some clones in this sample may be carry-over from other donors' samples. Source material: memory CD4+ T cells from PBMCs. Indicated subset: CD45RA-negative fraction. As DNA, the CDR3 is TGCGCCAGCAGGTACGATCCGGGGTCCAGCTACTTTAACTATGGCTACACCTTC. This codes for CASRYDPGSSYFNYGYTF.